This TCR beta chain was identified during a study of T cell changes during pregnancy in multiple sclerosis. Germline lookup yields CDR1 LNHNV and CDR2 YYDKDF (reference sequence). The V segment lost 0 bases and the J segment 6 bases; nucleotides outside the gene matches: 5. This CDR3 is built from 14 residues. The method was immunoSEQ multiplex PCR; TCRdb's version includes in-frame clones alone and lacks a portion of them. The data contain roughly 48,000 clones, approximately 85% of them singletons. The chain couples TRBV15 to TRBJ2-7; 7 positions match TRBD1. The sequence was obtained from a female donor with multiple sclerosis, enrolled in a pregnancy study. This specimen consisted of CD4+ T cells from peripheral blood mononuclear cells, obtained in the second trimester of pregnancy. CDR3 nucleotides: TGTGCCACCAGCAGAGATACACAGGGGCGCGAGCAGTACTTC. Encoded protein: CATSRDTQGREQYF.